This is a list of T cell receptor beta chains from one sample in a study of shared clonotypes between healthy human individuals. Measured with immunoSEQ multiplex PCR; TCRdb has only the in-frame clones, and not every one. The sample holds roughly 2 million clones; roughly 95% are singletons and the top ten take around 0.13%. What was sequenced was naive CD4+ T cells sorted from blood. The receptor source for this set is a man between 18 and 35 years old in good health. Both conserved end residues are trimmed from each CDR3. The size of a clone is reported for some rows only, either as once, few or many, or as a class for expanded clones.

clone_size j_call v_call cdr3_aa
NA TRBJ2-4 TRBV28 ASSQMRRLGQLAKNIQY
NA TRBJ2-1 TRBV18 ASSSLAGVVNEQF
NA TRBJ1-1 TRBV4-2 ASSQEVGRDTEAF
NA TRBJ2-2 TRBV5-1 ASSSGYDTGELF
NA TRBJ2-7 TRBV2 ASSEFNGSGEQY
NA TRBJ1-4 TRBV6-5 ASRPSTGSNEKLF
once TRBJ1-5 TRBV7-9 ASSLEPGRKDSNQPQH
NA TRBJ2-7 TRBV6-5 ASSYYQGSYEQY
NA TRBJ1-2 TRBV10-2 ASGTTGGWEDGYT
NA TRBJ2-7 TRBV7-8 ASSLALSSGPYSYEQY
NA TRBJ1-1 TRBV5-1 ASSLGQGIRNTEAF
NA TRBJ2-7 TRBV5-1 ASSSQGIEYEQY
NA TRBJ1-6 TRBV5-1 ASSLVAENNSPLH
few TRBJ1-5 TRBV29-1 SVADPSQPQH
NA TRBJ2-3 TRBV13 ASSTFPRREGRDTQY
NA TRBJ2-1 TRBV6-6 ASSSWTSGRYEQF
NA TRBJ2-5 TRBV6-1 ASSTGFSGTQY
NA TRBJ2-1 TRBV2 ASSETGQQTQAF
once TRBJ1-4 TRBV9 ASSTTGGEREKLF
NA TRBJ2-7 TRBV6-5 ASSRDGVGLYEQY
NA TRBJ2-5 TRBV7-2 ASSFSNGPWETQY
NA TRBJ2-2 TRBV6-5 ASRTTGLDTGELF
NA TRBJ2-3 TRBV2 ASSLPDKYTQY
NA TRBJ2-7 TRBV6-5 ASSPWTSSPYEQY
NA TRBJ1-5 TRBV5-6 ASSLDRGLQPQH
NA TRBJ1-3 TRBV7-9 ASSHPRGRELDGNTIY
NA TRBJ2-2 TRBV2 ASSQGQILAGELF
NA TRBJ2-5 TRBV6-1 ASSEYGGETQY
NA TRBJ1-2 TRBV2 ASSGQGVGYT
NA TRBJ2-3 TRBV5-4 ASSPWTGDTQY
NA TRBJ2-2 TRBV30 AWKWRGGGELF
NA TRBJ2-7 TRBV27 ASSLGGGHYEQY
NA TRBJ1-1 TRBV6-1 ASSTGGAGDTEAF
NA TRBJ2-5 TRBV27 ASSFPTSGSAQETQY
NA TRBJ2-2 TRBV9 ASSAGRMATGELF
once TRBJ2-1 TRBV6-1 ASSHQAAGGREQF
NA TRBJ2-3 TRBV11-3 ASSKGGSTDTQY
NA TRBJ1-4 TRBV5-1 ASSTGGPNEKLF
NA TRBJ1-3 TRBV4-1 ASSQPLAGQGARNTIY
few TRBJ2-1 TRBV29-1 SVGQGSYNEQF
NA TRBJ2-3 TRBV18 ASSPQGGGPAKKTPSFGFTQY
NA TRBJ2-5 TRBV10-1 ASSTGQSGETQY
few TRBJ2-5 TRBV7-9 ASSIQETQY
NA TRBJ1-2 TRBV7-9 ASSLGAKASSSGYT
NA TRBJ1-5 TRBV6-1 ASSEGHYYSNQPQH
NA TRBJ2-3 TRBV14 ASSQVGGGVTDTQY
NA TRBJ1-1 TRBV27 ASRAGVMNTEAF
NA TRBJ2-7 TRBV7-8 ATQPGTSTYEQY
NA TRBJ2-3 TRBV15 ATSRGTDNTQY
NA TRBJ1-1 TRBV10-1 ASSQSGHDGEMNTEAF
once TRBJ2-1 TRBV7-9 ASSSEMGEQF
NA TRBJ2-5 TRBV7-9 ASSLVGGGVETQY
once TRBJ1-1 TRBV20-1 SATPNTEAF